This is a list of T cell receptor beta chains from one sample in a study of T cells in Graves' hyperthyroidism and ophthalmopathy. TCRdb passed the multiplex PCR reads through MiXCR, listing each CDR3 protein once. The sample consists of approximately 620,000 distinct CDR3 sequences, 16% of them appearing once. Sequencing was carried out using blood. The source of these receptors is a woman aged 40 to 50 with Graves' ophthalmopathy. The CDR3 runs from the conserved cysteine through the conserved F or W. Fields, in order: V gene, J gene, clone size, D gene, CDR3 DNA, CDR3 protein. The D gene is left open where the match is weak. The size of a clone is reported for some rows only, either as once, few or many, or as a class for expanded clones.

TRBV7-3	TRBJ2-1	few	TRBD2	TGTGCCAGCAGCTTATCATCACTAGCGGGAATAAATGAGCAGTTCTTC	CASSLSSLAGINEQFF
TRBV11-2	TRBJ1-2	.	.	TGTGCCAGCAGCTTAATAGGGGAAAATGGCTACACCTTC	CASSLIGENGYTF
TRBV5-1	TRBJ2-5	many	TRBD1	TGCGCCAGCACCCCATACGGACAGGGACTCCAAGAGACCCAGTACTTC	CASTPYGQGLQETQYF
TRBV6-1	TRBJ2-5	many	.	TGTGCCAGCAGAGAACAGGGAGCCGAGACCCAGTACTTC	CASREQGAETQYF
TRBV24-1	TRBJ2-2	.	TRBD2	TGTGCCACGGGACTAGCGGGAGTCTACGGGGAGCTGTTTTTT	CATGLAGVYGELFF
TRBV5-4	TRBJ1-2	.	.	TGTGCCAGCAGCTTGGAAAGTTCATTGGGATTCTACTATGGCTACACCTTC	CASSLESSLGFYYGYTF
TRBV6-1	TRBJ1-2	many	.	TGTGCCAGCAGTGCCCGGGAGAACTATGGCTACACCTTC	CASSARENYGYTF
TRBV2	TRBJ1-5	many	TRBD1	TGTGCCAGCAGTATCGACAGGGGTAGCAATCAGCCCCAGCATTTT	CASSIDRGSNQPQHF
TRBV11-2	TRBJ2-7	many	TRBD2	TGTGCCAGCAGCCTCCTAGCGGCGTCCTACGAGCAGTACTTC	CASSLLAASYEQYF
TRBV19	TRBJ2-3	.	TRBD2	TGTGCCAGTAGTATACAGCGGGAGGGAGACACCACAGATACGCAGTATTTT	CASSIQREGDTTDTQYF
TRBV19	TRBJ2-5	few	TRBD2	TGTGCCAGTAGTAAGAAACCGGGACTAGTTTTTGGAGAGACCCAGTACTTC	CASSKKPGLVFGETQYF
TRBV11-1	TRBJ2-2	many	.	TGTGCCAGCAGCTTAGAGGTTTCACTCATGAGTGTCGGGGAGCTGTTTTTT	CASSLEVSLMSVGELFF
TRBV5-1	TRBJ2-5	many	TRBD2	TGCGCCAGCAGCAAGCCGGGACTAGCGAAACAAGAGACCCAGTACTTC	CASSKPGLAKQETQYF
TRBV11-2	TRBJ1-6	many	.	TGTGCCAGCAGCTTAGAGGGGGCCGATTCACCCCTCCACTTT	CASSLEGADSPLHF
TRBV19	TRBJ1-5	few	TRBD1	TGTGCCAGTAGTAAAGGACAGGGAGGCAGAACGCCCCAGCATTTT	CASSKGQGGRTPQHF
TRBV18	TRBJ2-7	.	TRBD2	TGTGCCAGCTCACCACGTCAGACTAGCGGGGGTTACGAGCAGTACTTC	CASSPRQTSGGYEQYF
TRBV3-1	TRBJ2-7	many	TRBD2	TGTGCCAGCAGCCAACAGACGGGTGCGGGAGCCCACGAGCAGTACTTC	CASSQQTGAGAHEQYF
TRBV19	TRBJ1-5	.	.	TGTGCCAGTACTATCTCCAGGGATTTTGCTCAGCCCCAGCATTTT	CASTISRDFAQPQHF
TRBV11-2	TRBJ2-7	many	.	TGTGCCAGCAGCTTCGGGGCGGTGAGAGGCGAGCAGTACTTC	CASSFGAVRGEQYF
TRBV6-1	TRBJ2-1	few	.	TGTGCCAGCAGTAAACGTGGAGACCCCGAGCAGTTCTTC	CASSKRGDPEQFF
TRBV7-9	TRBJ1-1	.	.	TGTGCCAGCAGCTTAGGGCTCGGGCAAGCTTTCTTT	CASSLGLGQAFF
TRBV20-1	TRBJ2-2	.	.	TGCAGTGCTAGAGAGGCCTTTTTTGCGGGCCGGAACACCGGGGAGCTGTTTTTT	CSAREAFFAGRNTGELFF
TRBV12-3/TRBV12-4	TRBJ2-1	.	TRBD2	TGTGCCAGCAGTTATGGAGCGGGAGTTAGGGATGAGCAGTTCTTC	CASSYGAGVRDEQFF
TRBV19	TRBJ2-3	few	TRBD2	TGTGCCAGTAGCATATCACTAGCGGAGAGGGGCTCAGATACGCAGTATTTT	CASSISLAERGSDTQYF
TRBV11-2	TRBJ2-7	many	.	TGTGCCAGCAGCTTAGAGGGTTGGCGGTACTTC	CASSLEGWRYF
TRBV4-2	TRBJ2-3	many	.	TGTGCCAGCAGCCAAGAGCTGGGTGGGGGCACAGATACGCAGTATTTT	CASSQELGGGTDTQYF
TRBV2	TRBJ2-7	few	TRBD1	TGTGCCGGCGGACAGGGGGCATACGAGCAGTACTTC	CAGGQGAYEQYF
TRBV9	TRBJ1-1	many	.	TGTGCCAGCAGCGCTAAACAGGACGCTGAAGCTTTCTTT	CASSAKQDAEAFF
TRBV3-1	TRBJ2-3	many	TRBD2	TGTGCCAGCAGCCAAGGGTTGGGACTACTAAGCACAGATACGCAGTATTTT	CASSQGLGLLSTDTQYF
TRBV28	TRBJ2-7	many	TRBD1	TGTGCCAGCAGCCCTTGGGACAGGGGCGCCTACGAGCAGTACTTC	CASSPWDRGAYEQYF
TRBV20-1	TRBJ2-2	.	TRBD1	TGCAGTGCTAGAGTTTTTGGTAGGGGGACAGCTGACACCGGGGAGCTGTTTTTT	CSARVFGRGTADTGELFF
TRBV6-1	TRBJ1-1	many	.	TGTGCCAGCAGTCCAAACCCCTCGAACACTGAAGCTTTCTTT	CASSPNPSNTEAFF
TRBV29-1	TRBJ2-1	.	.	TGCAGCGTCAGGACTACCGAGAGGGATGAGCAGTTCTTC	CSVRTTERDEQFF
TRBV11-2	TRBJ2-5	many	.	TGTGCCAGCAGCCCCAGCTTCAGTCAAGAGACCCAGTACTTC	CASSPSFSQETQYF
TRBV10-3	TRBJ2-3	few	TRBD2	TGTGCCATCAGTGAGACTAGCGGGGGGACAGATACGCAGTATTTT	CAISETSGGTDTQYF
TRBV29-1	TRBJ2-6	few	.	TGCAGCCCTCGGGGGGCGCCTTCGCCGCCTGGGGCCAACGTCCTGACTTTC	CSPRGAPSPPGANVLTF
TRBV29-1	TRBJ1-1	.	.	TGCAGCGTCGCCAGGTTGGTGAACACTGAAGCTTTCTTT	CSVARLVNTEAFF
TRBV3-1	TRBJ1-1	few	.	TGTGCCAGCAGCCAAATACGGGGGGACACTGAAGCTTTCTTT	CASSQIRGDTEAFF
TRBV20-1	TRBJ2-7	many	TRBD2	TGCAGTGCTAGAGATGTTGGACTAGCTACGGCCGAGCAGTACTTC	CSARDVGLATAEQYF
TRBV9	TRBJ2-3	many	TRBD2	TGTGCCAGCAGCGTAGTGGCTAGCGGGGGTAACACGCAGTATTTT	CASSVVASGGNTQYF
TRBV3-1	TRBJ1-6	few	.	TGTGCCAGCAGCCAAGATGCCATCTATAATTCACCCCTCCACTTT	CASSQDAIYNSPLHF
TRBV3-1	TRBJ2-7	many	.	TGTGCCAGCAGCAACGAAGCCTACGAGCAGTACTTC	CASSNEAYEQYF
TRBV28	TRBJ1-2	many	.	TGTGCCAGCAGTCTTAGGACCGTCTATGGCTACACCTTC	CASSLRTVYGYTF
TRBV10-3	TRBJ1-1	many	.	TGTGCCATCAGGCATGGTGAGAACACTGAAGCTTTCTTT	CAIRHGENTEAFF
TRBV20-1	TRBJ2-1	.	TRBD1	TGCAGTGCTAGGAGGGACAGGGGGACTTACAATGAGCAGTTCTTC	CSARRDRGTYNEQFF
TRBV24-1	TRBJ2-5	.	.	TGTGCCACCAGTGATACTACAGGCCACCAAGAGACCCAGTACTTC	CATSDTTGHQETQYF
TRBV5-5	TRBJ1-3	.	.	TGTGCCAGCAGCTTCCGACAGCTCTCTGGAAACACCATATATTTT	CASSFRQLSGNTIYF
TRBV28	TRBJ1-5	.	.	TGTGCCAGCAGCCTACCCCAAGCGAACAATCAGCCCCAGCATTTT	CASSLPQANNQPQHF
TRBV30	TRBJ2-7	few	TRBD2	TGTGCCTCGGCTTTAGCGGGAGGGCCGGACAAGCAGTACTTC	CASALAGGPDKQYF
TRBV11-2	TRBJ1-4	many	TRBD1	TGTGCCAGCAGCCCGAATACGGATTTGGCGGGACAGCGTGAAAAACTGTTTTTT	CASSPNTDLAGQREKLFF
TRBV6-2/TRBV6-3	TRBJ2-5	few	.	TGTGCCAGCAGTTACTCGATTGTGGTAGCCGTTCAAGAGACCCAGTACTTC	CASSYSIVVAVQETQYF
TRBV18	TRBJ2-1	few	TRBD2	TGTGCCAGCTCACGTGGTCCACCCGCGGGGGGCTACAATGAGCAGTTCTTC	CASSRGPPAGGYNEQFF
TRBV10-2	TRBJ1-1	.	.	TGCGCCGCCAATCGTCGAGGTTCGAACACTGAAGCTTTCTTT	CAANRRGSNTEAFF
TRBV5-1	TRBJ2-7	many	.	TGCGCCAGCAGCCGCCGGGACGGATACGAGCAGTACTTC	CASSRRDGYEQYF
TRBV9	TRBJ2-1	.	TRBD2	TGTGCCAGCAGCGTAAGCGGGGCCCCTCAGGTTGAGCAGTTCTTC	CASSVSGAPQVEQFF
TRBV4-1	TRBJ1-4	.	.	TGCGCCAGCAGCCAAGTCACAACTAATGAAAAACTGTTTTTT	CASSQVTTNEKLFF
TRBV15	TRBJ2-1	.	.	TGTGCCACCAGCAGAGATTTTTCGCCGGCCGAGACTAGTGCTTTCTTC	CATSRDFSPAETSAFF
TRBV6-2/TRBV6-3	TRBJ2-7	few	.	TGTGCCAGCAGACTCGGGAATTTCTACGAGCAGTACTTC	CASRLGNFYEQYF